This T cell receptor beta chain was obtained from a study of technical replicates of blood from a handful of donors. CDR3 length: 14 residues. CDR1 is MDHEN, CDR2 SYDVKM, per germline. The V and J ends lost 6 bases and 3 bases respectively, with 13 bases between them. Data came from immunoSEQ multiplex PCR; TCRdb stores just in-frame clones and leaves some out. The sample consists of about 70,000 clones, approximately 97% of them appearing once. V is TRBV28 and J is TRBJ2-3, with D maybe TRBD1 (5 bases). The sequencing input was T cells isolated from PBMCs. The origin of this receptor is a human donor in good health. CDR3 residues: CASSNERGTDTQYF. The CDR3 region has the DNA TGTGCCAGCAGCAATGAAAGGGGAACAGATACGCAGTATTTT.